This TCR beta chain was documented in a study of naive and memory T cell subsets. General study results and limits: Over 90% of naive TCR sequences appeared only once, unlike memory subsets. In CD4 and CD8 cells, diversity dropped from naive through EMRA.

The beta constant-region primer was an equimolar mix of two oligonucleotides covering TRBC1 and TRBC2. TCRdb recomputed calls from the UMI-ligation and nested PCR reads with MiXCR, one row per CDR3 protein. Here the sample spans tens of thousands of distinct CDR3 sequences, around 13% being singletons. This CDR3 region has 12 residues. Trimming cost V 2 bases and J 8 bases, with 8 bases left between them. Germline CDR1 reads SGHTA; CDR2 reads FQGNSA. This clonotype was detected ten times or more. Its cognate antigen is unknown. This TCR came from a human donor in good health. J is TRBJ2-3 and V is TRBV7-2; TRBD1 or TRBD2 may be the D gene (5 bases each). Sequenced input: central memory CD4+ T cells from blood. As DNA, the CDR3 is TGTGCCAGCAGCTTATTTGGGGGTACGCAGTATTTT. It specifies CASSLFGGTQYF.